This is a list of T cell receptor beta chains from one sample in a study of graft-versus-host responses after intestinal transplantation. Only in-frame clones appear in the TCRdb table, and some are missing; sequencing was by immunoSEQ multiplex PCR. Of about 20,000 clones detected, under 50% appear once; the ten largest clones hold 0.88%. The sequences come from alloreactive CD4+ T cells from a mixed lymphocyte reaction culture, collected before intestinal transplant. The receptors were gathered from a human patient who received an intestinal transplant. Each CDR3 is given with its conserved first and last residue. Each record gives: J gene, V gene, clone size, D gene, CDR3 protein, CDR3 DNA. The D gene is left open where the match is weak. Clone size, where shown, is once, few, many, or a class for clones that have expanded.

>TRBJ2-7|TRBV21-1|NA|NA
CASSKGKLLGRTPSYEQYF
TGTGCCAGCAGCAAGGGCAAACTTTTAGGTCGGACACCATCCTACGAGCAGTACTTC
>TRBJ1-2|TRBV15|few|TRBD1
CATSRGTGEPYGYTF
TGTGCCACCAGCAGAGGGACAGGTGAACCCTATGGCTACACCTTC
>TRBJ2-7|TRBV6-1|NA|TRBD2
CASRTSGGPYEQYF
TGTGCCAGCCGGACTAGCGGGGGACCCTACGAGCAGTACTTC
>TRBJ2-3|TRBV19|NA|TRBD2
CASTGIAGGRDTQYF
TGTGCCAGTACAGGGATAGCGGGGGGAAGAGATACGCAGTATTTT
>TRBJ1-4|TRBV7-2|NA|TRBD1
CASSRDRAGVNEKLFF
TGTGCCAGCAGCCGTGACAGGGCAGGGGTTAATGAAAAACTGTTTTTT
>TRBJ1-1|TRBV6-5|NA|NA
CASSYSLVVAEAFF
TGTGCCAGCAGTTACTCGCTGGTAGTCGCTGAAGCTTTCTTT
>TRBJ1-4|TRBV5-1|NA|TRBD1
CASSARVGTGEEKLFF
TGCGCCAGCAGCGCCAGAGTCGGGACAGGGGAGGAAAAACTGTTTTTT
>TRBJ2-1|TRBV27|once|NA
CASSYPGGSGTYNEQFF
TGTGCCAGCAGTTACCCGGGGGGCAGTGGGACCTACAATGAGCAGTTCTTC
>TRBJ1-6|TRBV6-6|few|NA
CASSYQAGGYSPLHF
TGTGCCAGCAGTTACCAGGCGGGGGGCTATTCACCCCTCCACTTT
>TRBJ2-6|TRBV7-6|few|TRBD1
CASSLPPGQNSGANVLTF
TGTGCCAGCAGCCTCCCGCCGGGACAGAACTCTGGGGCCAACGTCCTGACTTTC
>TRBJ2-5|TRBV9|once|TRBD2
CASSAVLLAGGEETQYF
TGTGCCAGCAGCGCCGTCCTTCTAGCGGGGGGGGAGGAGACCCAGTACTTC
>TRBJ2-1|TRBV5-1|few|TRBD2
CASTLLAGTLGGQFF
TGCGCCAGCACCTTACTAGCGGGGACCCTCGGGGGGCAGTTCTTC
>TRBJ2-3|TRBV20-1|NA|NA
CSARRPDTQYF
TGCAGTGCTAGGAGGCCAGATACGCAGTATTTT
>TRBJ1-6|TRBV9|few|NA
CASSVGGRSPLHF
TGTGCCAGCAGCGTAGGGGGGCGCTCACCCCTCCACTTT
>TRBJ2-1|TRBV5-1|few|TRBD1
CASSRDPGQGAINEQFF
TGCGCCAGCAGCCGCGACCCCGGACAGGGGGCAATCAATGAGCAGTTCTTC
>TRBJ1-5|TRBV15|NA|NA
CATSTGTGNNQPQHF
TGTGCCACCAGCACCGGGACTGGTAACAATCAGCCCCAGCATTTT
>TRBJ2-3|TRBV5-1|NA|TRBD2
CASSLDPSGGAADTQYF
TGCGCCAGCAGCTTGGACCCTAGCGGGGGGGCAGCAGATACGCAGTATTTT
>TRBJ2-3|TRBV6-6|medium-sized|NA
CASSNGGTQYF
TGTGCCAGCAGTAACGGAGGAACGCAGTATTTT
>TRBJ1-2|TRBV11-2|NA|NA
CASSLDDRRSTF
TGTGCCAGCAGCTTAGACGATAGAAGGAGTACCTTC
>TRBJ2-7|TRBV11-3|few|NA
CASRGGPSYEQYF
TGTGCCAGCAGAGGGGGACCAAGCTACGAGCAGTACTTC
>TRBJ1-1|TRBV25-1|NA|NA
CASSESREAFF
TGTGCCAGCAGTGAATCCAGGGAAGCTTTCTTT
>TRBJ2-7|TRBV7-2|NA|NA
CASSHTRYEQYF
TGTGCCAGCAGCCACACACGCTACGAGCAGTACTTC
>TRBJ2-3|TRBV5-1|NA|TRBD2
CASNLAGADTQYF
TGCGCCAGCAACCTAGCGGGGGCAGATACGCAGTATTTT
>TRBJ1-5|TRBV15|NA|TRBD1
CATSRGGIGTAYQPQHF
TGTGCCACCAGCAGAGGGGGTATAGGGACAGCCTATCAGCCCCAGCATTTT
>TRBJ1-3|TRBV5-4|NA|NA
CASSFSTGSGNTIYF
TGTGCCAGCAGCTTCAGTACGGGCTCTGGAAACACCATATATTTT
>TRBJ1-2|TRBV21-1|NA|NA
CASSKSNRTGSNYGYTF
TGTGCCAGCAGCAAATCTAACAGGACAGGGAGTAACTATGGCTACACCTTC
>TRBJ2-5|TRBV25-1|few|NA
CASSPLWATGRETQYF
TGTGCCAGCAGTCCCCTGTGGGCTACAGGGAGAGAGACCCAGTACTTC
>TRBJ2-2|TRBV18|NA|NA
CASSPNYFTGELFF
TGTGCCAGCTCACCGAACTACTTCACTGGGGAGCTGTTTTTT
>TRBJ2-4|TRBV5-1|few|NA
CASSRLGGAKNIQYF
TGCGCCAGCAGCCGACTTGGAGGGGCCAAAAACATTCAGTACTTC
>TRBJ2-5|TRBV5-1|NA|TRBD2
CASSLPGAGGAETQYF
TGCGCCAGCAGCCTGCCGGGAGCGGGGGGGGCGGAGACCCAGTACTTC
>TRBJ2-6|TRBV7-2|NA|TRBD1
CASSPWTGSGSRANVLTF
TGTGCCAGCAGCCCCTGGACAGGGTCCGGTTCTAGGGCCAACGTCCTGACTTTC
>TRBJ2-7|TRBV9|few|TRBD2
CASSAGLAGVYEQYF
TGTGCCAGCAGCGCGGGACTAGCGGGGGTCTACGAGCAGTACTTC
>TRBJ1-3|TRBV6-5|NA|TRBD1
CASSRDRGLGNTIYF
TGTGCCAGCAGTAGGGACAGGGGTCTTGGAAACACCATATATTTT
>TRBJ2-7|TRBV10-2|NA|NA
CASRTGLYEQYF
TGCGCCAGCAGAACAGGGCTCTACGAGCAGTACTTC
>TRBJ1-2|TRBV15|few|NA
CATSRAQQGWGYGYTF
TGTGCCACCAGCAGAGCCCAACAGGGTTGGGGCTATGGCTACACCTTC
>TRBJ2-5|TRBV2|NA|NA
CAIHRVAETQYF
TGTGCCATCCACAGGGTCGCGGAGACCCAGTACTTC
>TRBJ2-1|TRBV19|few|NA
CASSIQGSPMFF
TGTGCCAGTAGTATTCAGGGGAGCCCTATGTTCTTC
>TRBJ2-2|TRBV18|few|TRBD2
CASSRGLAHRGGELFF
TGTGCCAGCTCACGGGGACTAGCGCACCGGGGCGGGGAGCTGTTTTTT
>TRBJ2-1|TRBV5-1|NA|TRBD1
CASQDYRGIDDEQFF
TGCGCCAGCCAAGACTACAGGGGGATAGACGATGAGCAGTTCTTC
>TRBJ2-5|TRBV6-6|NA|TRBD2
CASSYGLAGGETQYF
TGTGCCAGCAGTTACGGACTAGCGGGGGGAGAGACCCAGTACTTC
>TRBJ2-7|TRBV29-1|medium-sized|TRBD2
CSVGLGLAGYYEQYF
TGCAGCGTTGGTTTAGGACTAGCGGGTTACTACGAGCAGTACTTC
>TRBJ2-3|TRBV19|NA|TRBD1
CASKTGAAGTDTQYF
TGTGCCAGTAAAACAGGGGCGGCCGGCACAGATACGCAGTATTTT
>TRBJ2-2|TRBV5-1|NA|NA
CASSLGLANTGELFF
TGCGCCAGCAGCTTGGGGCTAGCGAACACCGGGGAGCTGTTTTTT
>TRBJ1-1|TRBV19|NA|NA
CASSIEPGITEAFF
TGTGCCAGTAGTATAGAACCGGGGATCACTGAAGCTTTCTTT
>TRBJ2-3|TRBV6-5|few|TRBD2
CASSYSGLAGVDTQYF
TGTGCCAGCAGTTACTCGGGACTAGCGGGGGTCGATACGCAGTATTTT